This T cell receptor (beta chain) was sequenced during a study of Ad26.COV2.S vaccination and SARS-CoV-2 variants. Documented treatment: over 15 received Ad26.COV2.S at low or high dose, single or two shots; several received placebo; per-sample allocation not given. Samples analyzed were those drawn on day 63 after the first vaccine or placebo injection. Vaccination used an Ad26 vector expressing Wuhan-strain SARS-CoV-2 spike. Measured with immunoSEQ multiplex PCR; TCRdb has only the in-frame clones, and not every one. The table includes around 300,000 clones, roughly nine tenths detected once. The CDR3 consists of 18 residues.

The TCR comes from a person between 18 and 65 years old who received the Ad26.COV2.S COVID-19 vaccine or a placebo. Sequenced material: peripheral blood, taken in a trial of Ad26.COV2.S vaccine versus placebo. The chain employs TRBV21-1 and TRBJ1-6; the table's D call, TRBD1, has no DNA check behind it. TRBV21-1 constitutes a pseudogene. CDR3 residues: CASSKVMRQGARNSPLHF. DNA of the CDR3: TGTGCCAGCAGCAAAGTGATGAGGCAGGGGGCTCGGAATTCACCCCTCCACTTT.